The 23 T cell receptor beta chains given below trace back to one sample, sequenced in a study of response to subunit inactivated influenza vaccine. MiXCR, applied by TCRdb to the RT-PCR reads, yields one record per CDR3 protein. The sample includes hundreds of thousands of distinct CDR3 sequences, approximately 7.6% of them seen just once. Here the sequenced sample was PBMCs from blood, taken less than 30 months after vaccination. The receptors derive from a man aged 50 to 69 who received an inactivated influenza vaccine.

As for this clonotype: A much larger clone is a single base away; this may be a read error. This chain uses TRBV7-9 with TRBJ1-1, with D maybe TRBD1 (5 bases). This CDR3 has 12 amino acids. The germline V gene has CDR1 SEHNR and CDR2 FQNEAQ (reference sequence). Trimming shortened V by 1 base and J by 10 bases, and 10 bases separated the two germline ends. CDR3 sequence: CASSLENRIAFF. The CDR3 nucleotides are TGTGCCAGCAGCTTAGAGAACAGGATAGCTTTCTTT.

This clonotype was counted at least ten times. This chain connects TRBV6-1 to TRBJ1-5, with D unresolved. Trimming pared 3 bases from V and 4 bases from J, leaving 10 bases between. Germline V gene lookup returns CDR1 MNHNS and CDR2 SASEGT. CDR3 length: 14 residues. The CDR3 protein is CASSERATNQPQHF. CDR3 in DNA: TGTGCCAGCAGTGAGCGGGCCACAAATCAGCCCCAGCATTTT.

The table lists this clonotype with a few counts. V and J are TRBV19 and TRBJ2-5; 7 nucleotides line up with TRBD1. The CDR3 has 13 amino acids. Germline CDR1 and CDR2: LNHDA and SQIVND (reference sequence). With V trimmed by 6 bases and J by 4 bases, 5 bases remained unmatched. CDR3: CASRIPGGETQYF. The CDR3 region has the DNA TGTGCCAGTAGAATTCCAGGGGGAGAGACCCAGTACTTC.

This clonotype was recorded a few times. The CDR3 sequence is CASSQQSWSSYNEQFF. CDR3 bases: TGTGCCAGCAGCCAACAAAGCTGGAGCTCCTACAATGAGCAGTTCTTC. J is TRBJ2-1 and V is TRBV4-2; D is unclear. The CDR3 has 16 residues. The germline V and J ends were trimmed by 2 bases and 0 bases, with 11 bases remaining between them. Germline V gene data show CDR1 as LGHNA and CDR2 as YNFKEQ.

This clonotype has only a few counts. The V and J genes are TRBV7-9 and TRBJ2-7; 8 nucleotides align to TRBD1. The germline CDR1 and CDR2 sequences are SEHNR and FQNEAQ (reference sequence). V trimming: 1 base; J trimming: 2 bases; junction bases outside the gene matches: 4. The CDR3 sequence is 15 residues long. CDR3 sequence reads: CASSLGTGYAYEQYF. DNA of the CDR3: TGTGCCAGCAGCTTAGGGACAGGGTACGCCTACGAGCAGTACTTC.

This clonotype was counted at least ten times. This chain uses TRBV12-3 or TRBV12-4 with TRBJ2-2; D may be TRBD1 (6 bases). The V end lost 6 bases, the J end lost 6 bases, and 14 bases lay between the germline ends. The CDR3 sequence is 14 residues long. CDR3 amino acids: CASSLTGQAGELFF. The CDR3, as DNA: TGTGCCAGCAGCCTTACAGGGCAGGCCGGGGAGCTGTTTTTT.

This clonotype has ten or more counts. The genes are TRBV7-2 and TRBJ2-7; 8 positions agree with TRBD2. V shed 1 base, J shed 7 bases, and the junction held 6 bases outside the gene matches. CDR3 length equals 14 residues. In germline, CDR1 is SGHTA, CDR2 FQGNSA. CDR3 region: CASSLGAGAREQYF. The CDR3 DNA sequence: TGTGCCAGCAGCTTAGGAGCGGGGGCTCGGGAGCAGTACTTC.

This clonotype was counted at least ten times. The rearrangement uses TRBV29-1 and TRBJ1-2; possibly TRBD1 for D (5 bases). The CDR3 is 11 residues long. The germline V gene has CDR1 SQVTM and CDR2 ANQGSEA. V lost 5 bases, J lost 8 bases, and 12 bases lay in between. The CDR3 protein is CSVSGGAGYTF. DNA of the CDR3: TGCAGCGTTTCGGGAGGGGCCGGCTACACCTTC.

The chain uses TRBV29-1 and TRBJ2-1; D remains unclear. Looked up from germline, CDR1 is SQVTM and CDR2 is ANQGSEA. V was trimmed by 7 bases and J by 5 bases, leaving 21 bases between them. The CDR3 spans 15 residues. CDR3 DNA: TGCAGCGCTCCGTCGGGTGGACGAACTAACAATGAGCAGTTCTTC. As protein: CSAPSGGRTNNEQFF.

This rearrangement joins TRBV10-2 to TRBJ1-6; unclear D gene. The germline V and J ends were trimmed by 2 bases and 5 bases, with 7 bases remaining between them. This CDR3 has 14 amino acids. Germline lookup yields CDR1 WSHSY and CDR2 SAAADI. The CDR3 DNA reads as TGCGCCAGCAGTGAGACGAACAATAATTCACCCCTCCACTTT. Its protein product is CASSETNNNSPLHF.

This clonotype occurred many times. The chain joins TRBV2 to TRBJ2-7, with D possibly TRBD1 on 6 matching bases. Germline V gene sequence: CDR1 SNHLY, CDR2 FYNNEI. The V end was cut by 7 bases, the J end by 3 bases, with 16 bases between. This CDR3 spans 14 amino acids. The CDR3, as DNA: TGTGCCAGCACCCCTACCGACAGGAACTACGAGCAGTACTTC. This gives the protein CASTPTDRNYEQYF.

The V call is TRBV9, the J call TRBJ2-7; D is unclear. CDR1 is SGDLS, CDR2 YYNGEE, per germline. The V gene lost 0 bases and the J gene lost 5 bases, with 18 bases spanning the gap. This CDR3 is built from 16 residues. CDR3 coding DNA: TGTGCCAGCAGCGTAGGGCCCGTCCGAACTGACCACGAGCAGTACTTC. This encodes CASSVGPVRTDHEQYF.

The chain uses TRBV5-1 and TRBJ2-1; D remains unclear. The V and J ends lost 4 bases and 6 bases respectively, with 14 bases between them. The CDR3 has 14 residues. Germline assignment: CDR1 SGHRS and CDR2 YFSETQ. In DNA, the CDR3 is TGCGCCAGCAGCCTGTGGGGTCTCGGCAATGAGCAGTTCTTC. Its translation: CASSLWGLGNEQFF.

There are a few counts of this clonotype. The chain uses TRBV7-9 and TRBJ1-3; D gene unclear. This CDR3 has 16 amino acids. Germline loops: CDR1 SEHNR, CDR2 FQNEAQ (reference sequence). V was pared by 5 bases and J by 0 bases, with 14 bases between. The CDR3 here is CASSLPGGSSGNTIYF. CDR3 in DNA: TGTGCCAGCAGCCTCCCGGGAGGAAGCTCTGGAAACACCATATATTTT. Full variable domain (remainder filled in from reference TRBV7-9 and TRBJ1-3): DTGVSQNPRHKITKRGQNVTFRCDPISEHNRLYWYRQTLGQGPEFLTYFQNEAQLEKSRLLSDRFSAERPKGSFSTLEIQRTEQGDSAMYLCASSLPGGSSGNTIYFGEGSWLTVV.

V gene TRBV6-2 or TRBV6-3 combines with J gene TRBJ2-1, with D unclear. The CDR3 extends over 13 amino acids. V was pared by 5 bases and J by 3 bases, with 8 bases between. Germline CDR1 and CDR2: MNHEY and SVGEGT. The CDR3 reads CASSMPYYNEQFF. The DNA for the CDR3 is TGTGCCAGCAGTATGCCATACTACAATGAGCAGTTCTTC.

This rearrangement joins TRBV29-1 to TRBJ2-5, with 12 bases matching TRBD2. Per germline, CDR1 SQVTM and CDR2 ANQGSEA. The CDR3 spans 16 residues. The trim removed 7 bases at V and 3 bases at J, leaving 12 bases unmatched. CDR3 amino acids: CSARLAGEGVKETQYF. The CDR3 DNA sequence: TGCAGCGCCCGACTAGCGGGAGAGGGGGTCAAAGAGACCCAGTACTTC.

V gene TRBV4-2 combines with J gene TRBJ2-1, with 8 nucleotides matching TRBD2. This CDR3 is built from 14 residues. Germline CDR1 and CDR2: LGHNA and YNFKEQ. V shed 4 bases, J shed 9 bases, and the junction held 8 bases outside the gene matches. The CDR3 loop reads CASSPGLVSSEQFF. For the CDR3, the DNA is TGTGCCAGCAGCCCGGGACTAGTATCTTCTGAGCAGTTCTTC.

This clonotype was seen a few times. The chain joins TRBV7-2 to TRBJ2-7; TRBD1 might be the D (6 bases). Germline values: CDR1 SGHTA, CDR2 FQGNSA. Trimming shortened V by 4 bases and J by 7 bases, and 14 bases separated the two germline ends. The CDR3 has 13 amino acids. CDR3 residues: CASSSQGMGEQYF. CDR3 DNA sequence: TGTGCCAGCAGCTCACAGGGTATGGGAGAGCAGTACTTC.

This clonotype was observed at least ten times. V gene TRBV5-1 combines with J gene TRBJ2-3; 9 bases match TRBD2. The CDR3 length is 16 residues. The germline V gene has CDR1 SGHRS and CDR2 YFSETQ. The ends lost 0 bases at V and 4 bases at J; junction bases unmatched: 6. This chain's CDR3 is CASSLAAGGSSDTQYF. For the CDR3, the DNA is TGCGCCAGCAGCTTGGCCGCGGGAGGGTCTTCAGATACGCAGTATTTT. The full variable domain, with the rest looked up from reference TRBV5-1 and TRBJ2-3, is KAGVTQTPRYLIKTRGQQVTLSCSPISGHRSVSWYQQTPGQGLQFLFEYFSETQRNKGNFPGRFSGRQFSNSRSEMNVSTLELGDSALYLCASSLAAGGSSDTQYFGPGTRLTVL.

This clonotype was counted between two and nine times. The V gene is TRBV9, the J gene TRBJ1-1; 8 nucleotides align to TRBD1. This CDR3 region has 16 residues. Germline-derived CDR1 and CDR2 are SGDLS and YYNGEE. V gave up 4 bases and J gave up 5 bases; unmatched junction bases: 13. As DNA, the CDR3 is TGTGCCAGCAGCCCTAGAGGGGGGACAGGACTGACTGAAGCTTTCTTT. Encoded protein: CASSPRGGTGLTEAFF.

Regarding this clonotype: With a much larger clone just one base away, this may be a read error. The CDR3: CASSLKVGELFF. CDR3 in DNA: TGTGCCAGCAGCTTAAAGGTCGGGGAGCTGTTTTTT. This chain uses TRBV7-9 with TRBJ2-2; D is uncertain. The CDR3 spans 12 residues. Between the trimmed V and J ends, which lost 2 bases and 7 bases, there was a span of 5 bases. CDR1 SEHNR and CDR2 FQNEAQ come from the germline V gene (reference sequence).

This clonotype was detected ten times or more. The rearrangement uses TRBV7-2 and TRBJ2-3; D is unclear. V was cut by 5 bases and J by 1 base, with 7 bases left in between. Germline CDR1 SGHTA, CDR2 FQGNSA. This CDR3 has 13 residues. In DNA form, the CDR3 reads TGTGCCAGCAGCCTCCAGCGCACAGATACGCAGTATTTT. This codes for CASSLQRTDTQYF.

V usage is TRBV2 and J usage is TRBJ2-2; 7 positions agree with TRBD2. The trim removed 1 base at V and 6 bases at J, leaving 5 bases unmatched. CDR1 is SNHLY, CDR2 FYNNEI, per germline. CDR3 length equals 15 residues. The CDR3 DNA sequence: TGTGCCAGCAGTGAAGTTAGCGGGCAGTCCGGGGAGCTGTTTTTT. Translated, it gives CASSEVSGQSGELFF.